This TCR beta chain stems from a study of T cells after yellow fever vaccination. Germline V lookup: CDR1 ENHRY, CDR2 SYGVKD. The CDR3 totals 16 residues. The V and J ends lost 3 bases and 0 bases respectively, with 14 bases between them. Overall study results and limits: Weaker in magnitude, the secondary response showed a faster peak on day 5 versus 15. Detected again after the booster were most primary-vaccination clones, at 95% to 98% CD4 and approximately 85% CD8. In FACS-sorted repertoires, abundant clonotypes from the bulk population could appear as contaminants.

In this sample, this clonotype turned up many times. TCRdb reprocessed the 5' RACE reads via MiXCR and lists one record per CDR3 protein. The sample shows about 45,000 distinct CDR3 sequences, 6.5% to 8.5% of them seen only once. The chain combines TRBV10-3 with TRBJ1-1, with D unclear. The sample in question was CD8+ T cells not binding an NS4B(214-222) dextramer, sorted from PBMCs, obtained 45 days after the yellow fever booster vaccination. This receptor was identified in a man under 40 who received the YFV17D yellow fever vaccine. For the CDR3, the DNA is TGTGCCATCAGTGAAGGGTTCGTATCCATGAACACTGAAGCTTTCTTT. Encoded protein: CAISEGFVSMNTEAFF.